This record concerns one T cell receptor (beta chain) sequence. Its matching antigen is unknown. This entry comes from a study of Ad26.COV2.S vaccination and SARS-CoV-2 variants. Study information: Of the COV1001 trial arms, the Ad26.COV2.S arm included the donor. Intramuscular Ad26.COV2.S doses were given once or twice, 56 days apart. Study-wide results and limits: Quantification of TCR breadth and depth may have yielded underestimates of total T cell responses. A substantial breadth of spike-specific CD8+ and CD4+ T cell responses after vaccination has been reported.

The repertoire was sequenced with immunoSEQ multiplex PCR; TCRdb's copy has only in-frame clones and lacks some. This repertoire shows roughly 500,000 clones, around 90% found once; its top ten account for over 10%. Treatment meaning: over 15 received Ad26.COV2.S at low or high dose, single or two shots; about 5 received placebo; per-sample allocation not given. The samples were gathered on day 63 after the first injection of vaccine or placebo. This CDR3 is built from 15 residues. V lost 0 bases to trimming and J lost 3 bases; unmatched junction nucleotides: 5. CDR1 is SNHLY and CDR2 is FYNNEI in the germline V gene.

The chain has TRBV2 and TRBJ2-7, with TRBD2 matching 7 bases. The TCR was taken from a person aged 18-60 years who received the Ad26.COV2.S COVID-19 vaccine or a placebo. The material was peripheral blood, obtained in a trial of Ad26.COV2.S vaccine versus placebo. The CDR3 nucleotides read TGTGCCAGCAGTGAAGCGCCGGGACTATACTACGAGCAGTACTTC. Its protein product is CASSEAPGLYYEQYF. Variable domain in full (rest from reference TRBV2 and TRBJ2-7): EPEVTQTPSHQVTQMGQEVILRCVPISNHLYFYWYRQILGQKVEFLVSFYNNEISEKSEIFDDQFSVERPDGSNFTLKIRSTKLEDSAMYFCASSEAPGLYYEQYFGPGTRLTVT.